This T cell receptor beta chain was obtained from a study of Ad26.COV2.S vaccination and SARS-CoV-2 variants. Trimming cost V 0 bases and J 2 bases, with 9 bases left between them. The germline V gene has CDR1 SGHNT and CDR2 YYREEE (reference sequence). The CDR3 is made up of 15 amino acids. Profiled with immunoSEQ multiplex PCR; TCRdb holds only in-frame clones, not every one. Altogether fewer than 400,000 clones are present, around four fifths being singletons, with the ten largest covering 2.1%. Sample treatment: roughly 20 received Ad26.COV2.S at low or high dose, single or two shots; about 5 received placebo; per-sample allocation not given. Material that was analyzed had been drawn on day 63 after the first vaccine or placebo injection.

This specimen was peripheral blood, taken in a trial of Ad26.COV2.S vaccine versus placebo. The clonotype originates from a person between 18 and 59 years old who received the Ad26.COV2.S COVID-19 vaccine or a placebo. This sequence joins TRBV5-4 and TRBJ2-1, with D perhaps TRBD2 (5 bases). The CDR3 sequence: CASSLGGITYNEQFF. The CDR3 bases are TGTGCCAGCAGCTTGGGAGGGATCACCTACAATGAGCAGTTCTTC.